These T cell receptor beta chains were read from a single sample in a study of T cell responses to AZD1222 COVID-19 vaccine. The method was immunoSEQ multiplex PCR; TCRdb's version includes in-frame clones alone and lacks a portion of them. Here the sample spans more than 120,000 clones, approximately 89% being singletons. The material sequenced was peripheral blood, taken 28 days after the second AZD1222 dose. These receptor sequences come from an adult who received the AZD1222 COVID-19 vaccine. Each CDR3 is given with its conserved first and last residue. A D gene is named only where the DNA matches it firmly. Size tells how often a clone was seen (once, few, many) or the class of an expanded clone, and some rows leave it out.

d_call: TRBD2; j_call: TRBJ2-2; v_call: TRBV2; clone_size: -; cdr3_nt: TGTGCCAGCAGCCTCCCGGGGGGATCCGGGACTGACACGAACACCGGGGAGCTGTTTTTT; cdr3_aa: CASSLPGGSGTDTNTGELFF
d_call: -; j_call: TRBJ1-2; v_call: TRBV4-1; clone_size: -; cdr3_nt: TGCGCCAGCAGCCAAGATCACGGCCCCGTCTATGGCTACACCTTC; cdr3_aa: CASSQDHGPVYGYTF
d_call: TRBD1; j_call: TRBJ2-7; v_call: TRBV11-2; clone_size: -; cdr3_nt: TGTGCCAGCACCCCGATTGTGACAGGGAGACGCTACGAGCAGTACTTC; cdr3_aa: CASTPIVTGRRYEQYF
d_call: -; j_call: TRBJ2-3; v_call: TRBV18; clone_size: few; cdr3_nt: TGTGCCAGCTCACCGACAAACGGAGATACGCAGTATTTT; cdr3_aa: CASSPTNGDTQYF
d_call: -; j_call: TRBJ2-7; v_call: TRBV2; clone_size: once; cdr3_nt: TGTGCCAGCAGAGCTAAGACCGGACCCTACGAGCAGTACTTC; cdr3_aa: CASRAKTGPYEQYF
d_call: -; j_call: TRBJ1-1; v_call: TRBV19; clone_size: -; cdr3_nt: TGTGCCAGTAGAGCAGGCAACACTGAAGCTTTCTTT; cdr3_aa: CASRAGNTEAFF
d_call: TRBD1; j_call: TRBJ2-7; v_call: TRBV7-8; clone_size: -; cdr3_nt: TGTGCCAGCAGCTCCCCGAGGGGGCTCTACTACGAGCAGTACTTC; cdr3_aa: CASSSPRGLYYEQYF
d_call: -; j_call: TRBJ1-2; v_call: TRBV11-2; clone_size: -; cdr3_nt: TGTGCCAGCAGCCGAGGGGACTATGGCTACACCTTC; cdr3_aa: CASSRGDYGYTF
d_call: -; j_call: TRBJ1-5; v_call: TRBV7-2; clone_size: -; cdr3_nt: TGTGCCAGCAGCTTAGCTTACAGGGAGATTGGACAGCCCCAGCATTTT; cdr3_aa: CASSLAYREIGQPQHF
d_call: TRBD1; j_call: TRBJ1-1; v_call: TRBV7-2; clone_size: -; cdr3_nt: TGTGCCAGCAGCTCCGGGACAGGGGGAAACACTGAAGCTTTCTTT; cdr3_aa: CASSSGTGGNTEAFF
d_call: -; j_call: TRBJ2-3; v_call: TRBV5-5; clone_size: -; cdr3_nt: TGTGCCAGCAGCTTGGTACCTAGCACAGATACGCAGTATTTT; cdr3_aa: CASSLVPSTDTQYF
d_call: TRBD1; j_call: TRBJ1-5; v_call: TRBV7-2; clone_size: -; cdr3_nt: TGTGCCAGCAGCTTATGGGGCAGGGGGCATCAGCCCCAGCATTTT; cdr3_aa: CASSLWGRGHQPQHF
d_call: -; j_call: TRBJ2-1; v_call: TRBV27; clone_size: -; cdr3_nt: TGTGCCAGCAGTTCCTACAGGGTGAATGAGCAGTTCTTC; cdr3_aa: CASSSYRVNEQFF
d_call: TRBD1; j_call: TRBJ2-1; v_call: TRBV7-3; clone_size: -; cdr3_nt: TGTGCCAGCAGCCCCTCGGGACAGACCTACAATGAGCAGTTCTTC; cdr3_aa: CASSPSGQTYNEQFF
d_call: TRBD1; j_call: TRBJ2-7; v_call: TRBV5-4; clone_size: once; cdr3_nt: TGTGCCAGCAGCTTAAAACAGGGGGTTTCCTACGAGCAGTACTTC; cdr3_aa: CASSLKQGVSYEQYF
d_call: -; j_call: TRBJ2-5; v_call: TRBV12-3/TRBV12-4; clone_size: -; cdr3_nt: TGTGCCAGCAGTGTAGGATCGGGGACCCAGTACTTC; cdr3_aa: CASSVGSGTQYF
d_call: -; j_call: TRBJ2-2; v_call: TRBV30; clone_size: -; cdr3_nt: TGTGCCTGGAGCCCCCTACAGCGCACCACCGGGGAGCTGTTTTTT; cdr3_aa: CAWSPLQRTTGELFF
d_call: TRBD2; j_call: TRBJ2-7; v_call: TRBV4-1; clone_size: -; cdr3_nt: TGCGCCAGCAGCCAAGCGGGAGGGTGGTACGAGCAGTACTTC; cdr3_aa: CASSQAGGWYEQYF
d_call: TRBD1; j_call: TRBJ2-2; v_call: TRBV29-1; clone_size: -; cdr3_nt: TGCAGCGTCTCAACGGGACAGGGTCATGGCGGGGAGCTGTTTTTT; cdr3_aa: CSVSTGQGHGGELFF
d_call: -; j_call: TRBJ2-1; v_call: TRBV11-2; clone_size: -; cdr3_nt: TGTGCCAGCAGCTTAGGTTCGTGGGGGGCCTACAATGAGCAGTTCTTC; cdr3_aa: CASSLGSWGAYNEQFF
d_call: -; j_call: TRBJ1-1; v_call: TRBV7-2; clone_size: -; cdr3_nt: TGTGCCAGCAGCCTTGACACGGTAGCTTTCTTT; cdr3_aa: CASSLDTVAFF
d_call: -; j_call: TRBJ1-4; v_call: TRBV5-8; clone_size: -; cdr3_nt: TGTGCCAGCAGCTTGGGGACAGATACTAATGAAAAACTGTTTTTT; cdr3_aa: CASSLGTDTNEKLFF
d_call: -; j_call: TRBJ2-2; v_call: TRBV4-1; clone_size: -; cdr3_nt: TGCGCCAGCAGTCAGAACACCGGGGAGCTGTTTTTT; cdr3_aa: CASSQNTGELFF
d_call: -; j_call: TRBJ1-1; v_call: TRBV30; clone_size: -; cdr3_nt: TGTGCCTGGAGTCAGGGTATCACTGAAGCTTTCTTT; cdr3_aa: CAWSQGITEAFF
d_call: -; j_call: TRBJ1-2; v_call: TRBV28; clone_size: once; cdr3_nt: TGTGCCAGTTCCGGGGCCCTGGGATATGGCTACACCTTC; cdr3_aa: CASSGALGYGYTF
d_call: -; j_call: TRBJ2-1; v_call: TRBV5-1; clone_size: -; cdr3_nt: TGCGCCAGCAGCTTGGGAAGCTCCTACAATGAGCAGTTCTTC; cdr3_aa: CASSLGSSYNEQFF
d_call: -; j_call: TRBJ1-1; v_call: TRBV4-1; clone_size: -; cdr3_nt: TGCGCCAGCAGAACTCCGGACTTCACTGAAGCTTTCTTT; cdr3_aa: CASRTPDFTEAFF
d_call: TRBD1; j_call: TRBJ2-7; v_call: TRBV6-1; clone_size: -; cdr3_nt: TGTGCCAGCAGTGAATGGGAATCAGGGACAGTATCCTACGAGCAGTACTTC; cdr3_aa: CASSEWESGTVSYEQYF
d_call: -; j_call: TRBJ2-2; v_call: TRBV24-1; clone_size: -; cdr3_nt: TGTGCCACCAGTGATTCGGAGGCAGGTGACACCGGGGAGCTGTTTTTT; cdr3_aa: CATSDSEAGDTGELFF
d_call: -; j_call: TRBJ2-1; v_call: TRBV11-1; clone_size: -; cdr3_nt: TGTGCCAGCAGCTTAGAGGCTCGCGGCCGCGGTGAGCAGTTCTTC; cdr3_aa: CASSLEARGRGEQFF
d_call: -; j_call: TRBJ1-5; v_call: TRBV21-1; clone_size: -; cdr3_nt: TGTGCCAGCAGTACGGATAAGGGGCAGCCCCAGCATTTT; cdr3_aa: CASSTDKGQPQHF
d_call: -; j_call: TRBJ1-6; v_call: TRBV5-5; clone_size: -; cdr3_nt: TGTGCCAGCAGCTTGGCGGGGTTTAATTCACCCCTCCACTTT; cdr3_aa: CASSLAGFNSPLHF
d_call: -; j_call: TRBJ1-1; v_call: TRBV9; clone_size: -; cdr3_nt: TGTGCCAGCAGCGTAGCGACAGGTATGAACACTGAAGCTTTCTTT; cdr3_aa: CASSVATGMNTEAFF
d_call: TRBD2; j_call: TRBJ2-1; v_call: TRBV19; clone_size: -; cdr3_nt: TGTGCCAGTATACCTAGCGGGAGGGCCGGCGATGAGCAGTTCTTC; cdr3_aa: CASIPSGRAGDEQFF
d_call: TRBD1; j_call: TRBJ1-1; v_call: TRBV7-6; clone_size: -; cdr3_nt: TGTGCCAGCAGCTTAAATAACAGGGGGGTCATGAACACTGAAGCTTTCTTT; cdr3_aa: CASSLNNRGVMNTEAFF
d_call: -; j_call: TRBJ1-1; v_call: TRBV27; clone_size: -; cdr3_nt: TGTGCCAGCAGTTTGTCAGGGACCAGTGAAGCTTTCTTT; cdr3_aa: CASSLSGTSEAFF
d_call: -; j_call: TRBJ2-2; v_call: TRBV19; clone_size: -; cdr3_nt: TGTGCCAGTAGTTCGTCATCCGGGACAACGAACACCGGGGAGCTGTTTTTT; cdr3_aa: CASSSSSGTTNTGELFF
d_call: -; j_call: TRBJ1-1; v_call: TRBV5-6; clone_size: -; cdr3_nt: TGTGCCAGCAGCCTAAGGGTTACTGAAGCTTTCTTT; cdr3_aa: CASSLRVTEAFF
d_call: -; j_call: TRBJ2-1; v_call: TRBV25-1; clone_size: -; cdr3_nt: TGTGCCAGCAGTGAGGACAACACCCCATACAATGAGCAGTTCTTC; cdr3_aa: CASSEDNTPYNEQFF